Listed here is a single TCR beta chain. The antigen is unknown. This entry belongs to a study of T-cell memory formation after mild COVID-19. Study-level findings and limits: Day 15 to 85 contractors were CD4/CD8 balanced; later expanders leaned CD4+. Researchers found some responding clones in pre-infection memory, a sign that cross-reactive memory joined.

It was 5'RACE with constant-segment primers that produced the TCR alpha and TCR beta cDNA libraries, which carried sample barcodes and UMIs. Using its own MiXCR run on the 5' RACE reads, TCRdb lists one record per CDR3 protein. The repertoire holds approximately 210,000 distinct CDR3 sequences, with around 26% as singletons. The CDR3 consists of 15 residues. Germline V gives CDR1 SGDLS, CDR2 YYNGEE. The V gene end was trimmed by 2 bases and the J gene end by 4 bases; junction bases not matched to a gene: 4. This clonotype was sampled from an adult woman who had mild COVID-19 (a few samples of this study predate the infection). Cell type and time point are not known. The chain joins TRBV9 to TRBJ2-2; 8 bases agree with TRBD1. Sequencing used PBMCs or a T cell subset sorted from them (not recorded which). For the CDR3, the DNA is TGTGCCAGCAGCGTTGCAACAGGGGGCACCGGGGAGCTGTTTTTT. Translating gives CASSVATGGTGELFF.